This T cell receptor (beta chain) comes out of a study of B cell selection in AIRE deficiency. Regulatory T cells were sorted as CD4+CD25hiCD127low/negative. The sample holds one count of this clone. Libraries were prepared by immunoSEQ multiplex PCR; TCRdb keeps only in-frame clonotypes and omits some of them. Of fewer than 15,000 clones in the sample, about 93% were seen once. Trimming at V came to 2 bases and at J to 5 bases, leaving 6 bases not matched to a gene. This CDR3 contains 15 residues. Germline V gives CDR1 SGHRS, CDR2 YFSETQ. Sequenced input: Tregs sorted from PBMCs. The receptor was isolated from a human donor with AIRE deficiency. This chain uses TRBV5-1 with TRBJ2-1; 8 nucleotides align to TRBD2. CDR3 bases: TGCGCCAGCAGCTTTAGCGGGAAGACTAACAATGAGCAGTTCTTC. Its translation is CASSFSGKTNNEQFF.